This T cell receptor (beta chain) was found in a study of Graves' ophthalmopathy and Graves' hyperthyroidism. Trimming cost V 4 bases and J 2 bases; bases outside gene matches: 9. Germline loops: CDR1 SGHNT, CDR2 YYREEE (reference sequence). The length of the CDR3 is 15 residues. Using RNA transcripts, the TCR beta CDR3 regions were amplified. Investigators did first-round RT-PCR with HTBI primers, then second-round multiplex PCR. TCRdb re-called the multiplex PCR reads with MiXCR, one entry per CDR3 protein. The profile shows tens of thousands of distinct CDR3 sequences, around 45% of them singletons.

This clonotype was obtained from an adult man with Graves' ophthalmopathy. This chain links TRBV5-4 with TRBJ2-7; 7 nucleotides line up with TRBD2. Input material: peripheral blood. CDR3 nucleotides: TGTGCCAGCAGCGTGACTGGGAGGGCCCCCTACGAGCAGTACTTC. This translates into CASSVTGRAPYEQYF.